Here is one T cell receptor (beta chain) with its context. The antigen is undetermined. This entry is derived from a study of T-cell memory formation after mild COVID-19. TCRdb recomputed calls from the 5' RACE reads with MiXCR, one row per CDR3 protein. This repertoire shows 450,000 or so distinct CDR3 sequences, 25% found once; its top ten account for around 12%. This CDR3 spans 16 amino acids. Losses at the gene ends were 5 bases for V and 1 base for J; bases not matched to a gene: 3. The germline V gene encodes CDR1 MGHRA and CDR2 YSYEKL. Findings and limits, study-wide: Pre-infection memory harbored some responding clones, suggesting cross-reactive memory joined. Contracting clones from day 15 to 85 showed balanced CD4/CD8; later expanders favored CD4+.

This TCR was sampled from an adult woman who had mild COVID-19 (a few samples of this study predate the infection). Cell type and time point are not known. The sample consisted of PBMCs or a T cell subset sorted from them (not recorded which). This rearrangement joins TRBV4-1 to TRBJ2-5; 14 bases agree with TRBD2. CDR3 nucleotides: TGCGCCAGCAGCAACGGACTAGCGGGGGGCCAAGAGACCCAGTACTTC. Its translation: CASSNGLAGGQETQYF.